These T cell receptor beta chains were read from a single sample in a study of blood T cell repertoires in COVID-19. TCRdb's copy holds only in-frame clones and misses some; the assay was immunoSEQ multiplex PCR. In the table there are fewer than 350,000 clones, roughly 88% of which are singletons. The sample was PBMCs or T cells enriched from blood (not recorded which). Every receptor here comes from a woman between 25 and 40 years old who had recovered from COVID-19. CDR3s include the opening cysteine and the closing phenylalanine or tryptophan. The D gene is left open where the match is weak. Clone size, where shown, is once, few, many, or a class for clones that have expanded.

d_call	v_call	j_call	clone_size	cdr3_nt	cdr3_aa
TRBD1	TRBV28	TRBJ2-1	.	TGTGCCAGCAGTTCGACAGGGTGGGATAATGAGCAGTTCTTC	CASSSTGWDNEQFF
TRBD1	TRBV28	TRBJ1-6	.	TGTGCCAGCAGTTTGACAGGGGGCAATTCACCCCTCCACTTT	CASSLTGGNSPLHF
.	TRBV24-1	TRBJ2-4	.	TGTGCCACCAGTGATTCGCAGGGTAGTGACGGCATTCAGTACTTC	CATSDSQGSDGIQYF
.	TRBV30	TRBJ2-1	.	TGTGCCTGGAGTGTACTGGATGAGCAGTTCTTC	CAWSVLDEQFF
TRBD2	TRBV27	TRBJ2-1	.	TGTGCCAGCAGACTAGCGGGAGGGTTTGAGCAGTTCTTC	CASRLAGGFEQFF
TRBD1	TRBV6-5	TRBJ2-7	.	TGTGCCAGCAGTCCGGGGACAGGGGTTCACGAGCAGTACTTC	CASSPGTGVHEQYF
TRBD1	TRBV7-9	TRBJ2-7	.	TGTGCCAGCAGCTTTCTTAAGGCAGGGGGCACCTACGAGCAGTACTTC	CASSFLKAGGTYEQYF
.	TRBV5-1	TRBJ1-1	.	TGCGCCAGCAGCTTGCGAGGGAGGGGAGTGAACACTGAAGCTTTCTTT	CASSLRGRGVNTEAFF
.	TRBV7-9	TRBJ1-2	few	TGTGCCAGCAGCTTAGGGGTCGGGGGTTGCGCCTTC	CASSLGVGGCAF
TRBD1	TRBV6-5	TRBJ2-7	.	TGTGCCAGCAGCTATGGGACAGGGGTCGTCTACGAGCAGTACTTC	CASSYGTGVVYEQYF
.	TRBV11-2	TRBJ2-7	.	TGTGCCAGCAGCTTAATTGACAGGTTCTCCTACGAGCAGTACTTC	CASSLIDRFSYEQYF
TRBD1	TRBV7-3	TRBJ1-6	few	TGTGCCAGCAGCTTATCAGGGGGAGGATCACCCCTCCACTTT	CASSLSGGGSPLHF
.	TRBV24-1	TRBJ1-2	few	TGTGCCACCAGTGATTTCGCGGGAAGGTATGGCTACACCTTC	CATSDFAGRYGYTF
.	TRBV10-2	TRBJ2-6	.	TGCGCCAGTACCAGGGGAACCTCTGGGGCCAACGTCCTGACTTTC	CASTRGTSGANVLTF
TRBD1	TRBV27	TRBJ2-7	.	TGTGCCAGCAGTAACCTGGACAGGGGGAGGGTTTTTGGCGAGCAGTACTTC	CASSNLDRGRVFGEQYF
.	TRBV20-1	TRBJ2-7	.	TGCAGTGCTAGTAAAGGGTCAGGGGCACCCTACGAGCAGTACTTC	CSASKGSGAPYEQYF
TRBD1	TRBV7-2	TRBJ1-2	.	TGTGCCAGCAGTCTCCAGTACCGGGACAGACACTATGGCTACACCTTC	CASSLQYRDRHYGYTF
TRBD1	TRBV5-1	TRBJ2-2	once	TGCGCCAGCAGCGTCCGGGACAGTAACTGGGGGGAGCTGTTTTTT	CASSVRDSNWGELFF
TRBD1	TRBV6-1	TRBJ1-2	.	TGTGCCAGCAGTGAAGTTGGACAGGCCTCACCCACCTTC	CASSEVGQASPTF
TRBD2	TRBV24-1	TRBJ2-1	.	TGTGCCACCAGTGACCCCGTTCTAGCGGACAATGAGCAGTTCTTC	CATSDPVLADNEQFF
.	TRBV28	TRBJ2-5	.	TGTGCCAGCCGGAAGATCGGGACATTCGGTCGAGAGACCCAGTACTTC	CASRKIGTFGRETQYF
.	TRBV11-1	TRBJ1-2	.	TGTGCCAGCAGCTTATCAGGCACCGGTGTCACCGGCTACACCTTC	CASSLSGTGVTGYTF
TRBD1	TRBV7-8	TRBJ1-2	.	TGTGCCAGCAGCCCGGGGACAGGGGAACGGTATGGCTACACCTTC	CASSPGTGERYGYTF
.	TRBV5-1	TRBJ2-1	once	TGCGCCAGCAGCTTGGCAAGCGGCTCCTACAATGAGCAGTTCTTC	CASSLASGSYNEQFF
.	TRBV3-1/TRBV3-2	TRBJ2-7	.	TGTGCCAGCAGCCAAGCCGTGAGAGGGTTCACCTACGAGCAGTACTTC	CASSQAVRGFTYEQYF
.	TRBV3-1/TRBV3-2	TRBJ2-7	.	TGTGCCAGCAGCGGGGGGGCCCAATACGAGCAGTACTTC	CASSGGAQYEQYF
.	TRBV5-1	TRBJ2-5	.	TGCGCCAGCAGAGTCGGGTCGGGAGAGACCCAGTACTTC	CASRVGSGETQYF
TRBD2	TRBV28	TRBJ2-3	.	TGTGCCTCTAACTCAGCGGGGCGGATAGATACGCAGTATTTT	CASNSAGRIDTQYF
.	TRBV4-3	TRBJ2-1	.	TGCGCCAGCAGCCAAGTCATCTCCGGGTACAATGAGCAGTTCTTC	CASSQVISGYNEQFF
TRBD2	TRBV10-3	TRBJ2-2	.	TGTGCCATCAGTTCCACTAGCGGGGGTTACACCGGGGAGCTGTTTTTT	CAISSTSGGYTGELFF
TRBD1	TRBV13	TRBJ2-6	.	TGTGCCAGCAGCCCCAAACAGGGGCGACCATCTGGGGCCAACGTCCTGACTTTC	CASSPKQGRPSGANVLTF
.	TRBV7-8	TRBJ2-3	.	TGTGCCAGCAGCTTAGGAGGCGCAGATACGCAGTATTTT	CASSLGGADTQYF
TRBD1	TRBV15	TRBJ2-3	.	TGTGCCACCAGCAGTGGTCGGGACAGACTCACAGATACGCAGTATTTT	CATSSGRDRLTDTQYF
TRBD2	TRBV7-3	TRBJ2-3	.	TGTGCCAGCAGCGCCCTAGCGGGGGGGCCCCCAGATACGCAGTATTTT	CASSALAGGPPDTQYF
.	TRBV6-5	TRBJ1-1	.	TGTGCCAGCAGTTACGGCGGGGTTGAAGCTTTCTTT	CASSYGGVEAFF
.	TRBV10-3	TRBJ1-1	.	TGTGCCATCAGTGAGTATGGAGGGAACACTGAAGCTTTCTTT	CAISEYGGNTEAFF
TRBD2	TRBV27	TRBJ2-1	.	TGTGCCAGCAGTTTATCGGGACTAGCGGGCCTCTACAATGAGCAGTTCTTC	CASSLSGLAGLYNEQFF
TRBD1	TRBV9	TRBJ1-2	once	TGTGCCAGCAGCGTAACCGGGACAGGGGACTATGGCTACACCTTC	CASSVTGTGDYGYTF
.	TRBV5-6	TRBJ1-1	.	TGTGCCAGCAGCGGGGCGGGTGCGGGGTACACTGAAGCTTTCTTT	CASSGAGAGYTEAFF
TRBD1	TRBV28	TRBJ2-7	.	TGTGCCAGCACCGCGACAGGGACCTCCTACGAGCAGTACTTC	CASTATGTSYEQYF
.	TRBV28	TRBJ2-7	.	TGTGCCAGCAGTTTAGTGGGGGCGGCCTACGAGCAGTACTTC	CASSLVGAAYEQYF
.	TRBV9	TRBJ2-3	once	TGTGCCAGCAGCGTAGTCGGGGGTGGGGCTACAGATACGCAGTATTTT	CASSVVGGGATDTQYF